This T cell receptor (beta chain) was obtained from a study of T cells in Graves' hyperthyroidism and ophthalmopathy. Study-level information: Specimen type is peripheral blood, collected at initial diagnosis prior to any treatment. The study's findings and limits: In blood, most of the thyroid clonotypes expanded above 0.001 were also present.

The CDR3 has 16 amino acids. Germline V gene lookup returns CDR1 LNHDA and CDR2 SQIVND (reference sequence). J gave up 3 bases and V 8 bases, and 12 bases lay outside the gene matches. On this clonotype: Its antigen is currently unknown.

Amplified regions were TCR beta CDR3 sequences from RNA transcripts. The HTBI primer set drove a first-round RT-PCR of the TCR CDR3. Each CDR3 protein gets one entry after TCRdb re-called the multiplex PCR reads with MiXCR. The repertoire holds hundreds of thousands of distinct CDR3 sequences, with less than 25% as singletons. Ophthalmopathy patients had moderate-to-severe active disease, CAS ≥3, NOSPECS ≥4, and disease duration under 3 months. The V call is TRBV19, the J call TRBJ2-2, with 7 bases lining up with TRBD2. This receptor was taken from a man aged 25-45 years with Graves' ophthalmopathy. The material sequenced was blood. The CDR3 DNA reads TGTGCCAGTCTCCCCCGCGGGAGAACAGACACCGGGGAGCTGTTTTTT. Protein sequence: CASLPRGRTDTGELFF.